Following are 20 T cell receptor beta chains from one sample sequenced in a study of T-cell memory formation after mild COVID-19. TCRdb re-called the 5' RACE reads with MiXCR, one entry per CDR3 protein. The profile covers roughly 510,000 distinct CDR3 sequences, with about 18% appearing a single time and just over 8% taken by the ten largest. The sample taken for sequencing was PBMCs or a T cell subset sorted from them (not recorded which). The receptor set was obtained from an adult woman who had mild COVID-19 (a few samples of this study predate the infection). Cell type and time point are not known.

The V gene is TRBV4-1, the J gene TRBJ2-6; 9 bases match TRBD1. The CDR3 runs to 18 residues. Germline CDR1 is MGHRA and CDR2 is YSYEKL. J gave up 2 bases and V 0 bases, and 5 bases lay outside the gene matches. The CDR3 DNA follows: TGCGCCAGCAGCCAAGAGTACGACAGGGGGACTGGGGCCAACGTCCTGACTTTC. This translates into CASSQEYDRGTGANVLTF.

This clonotype was observed a single time. V usage is TRBV20-1 and J usage is TRBJ2-5; 8 nucleotides agree with TRBD2. The CDR3 contains 17 residues. After removal of 0 bases from V and 4 bases from J, the junction contained 13 bases not matched to a gene. Germline V gene lookup returns CDR1 DFQATT and CDR2 SNEGSKA (reference sequence). The CDR3 coding sequence is TGCAGTGCTAGAGATGGTCGGCGGGAGGTCCTAGGAGAGACCCAGTACTTC. It translates to CSARDGRREVLGETQYF.

This clonotype showed up just a few times. The chain links TRBV7-3 to TRBJ2-3; TRBD2 agrees at 8 bases. The ends lost 5 bases at V and 3 bases at J; junction bases unmatched: 16. The CDR3 is made up of 18 amino acids. Germline values: CDR1 SGHTA, CDR2 FQGTGA. CDR3 sequence: CASSAYPVGLGLTDTQYF. CDR3 in DNA: TGTGCCAGCAGCGCGTACCCGGTGGGACTAGGTCTAACAGATACGCAGTATTTT. The variable domain in full, completed from reference TRBV7-3 and TRBJ2-3, reads GAGVSQTPSNKVTEKGKYVELRCDPISGHTALYWYRQSLGQGPEFLIYFQGTGAADDSGLPNDRFFAVRPEGSVSTLKIQRTERGDSAVYLCASSAYPVGLGLTDTQYFGPGTRLTVL.

V is TRBV15 and J is TRBJ2-5; unclear D gene. This CDR3 is 14 amino acids long. Between the trimmed V and J ends, which lost 1 base and 4 bases, there was a span of 10 bases. The germline V gene encodes CDR1 LNHNV and CDR2 YYDKDF (reference sequence). The CDR3 loop is CATSRASDLETQYF. The CDR3 coding sequence is TGTGCCACCAGCAGAGCGTCGGATTTAGAGACCCAGTACTTC. The whole variable domain, remainder taken from reference TRBV15 and TRBJ2-5, is DAMVIQNPRYQVTQFGKPVTLSCSQTLNHNVMYWYQQKSSQAPKLLFHYYDKDFNNEADTPDNFQSRRPNTSFCFLDIRSPGLGDTAMYLCATSRASDLETQYFGPGTRLLVL.

V is TRBV7-9 and J is TRBJ2-1; a possible D gene is TRBD2 (5 bases). The V gene's germline CDR1 is SEHNR and CDR2 FQNEAQ (reference sequence). The CDR3 is made up of 12 amino acids. V was cut by 4 bases and J by 9 bases, with 10 bases left in between. In DNA, the CDR3 is TGTGCCAGCAGCTCGGCGAGGGTTGAGCAGTTCTTC. It translates to CASSSARVEQFF. Using reference TRBV7-9 and TRBJ2-1 for the parts outside the CDR3, the full variable domain is DTGVSQNPRHKITKRGQNVTFRCDPISEHNRLYWYRQTLGQGPEFLTYFQNEAQLEKSRLLSDRFSAERPKGSFSTLEIQRTEQGDSAMYLCASSSARVEQFFGPGTRLTVL.

This clonotype occurred a few times. J is TRBJ1-1 and V is TRBV2; no clear D gene. This CDR3 is 12 amino acids long. CDR1 and CDR2 from the germline V gene are SNHLY and FYNNEI. The V end was cut by 2 bases, the J end by 5 bases, with 6 bases between. CDR3 sequence: CASSEFLTEAFF. DNA for the CDR3: TGTGCCAGCAGTGAATTTTTAACTGAAGCTTTCTTT.

The V gene is TRBV7-8, the J gene TRBJ1-5; D not certain. V was cut by 4 bases and J by 0 bases, with 10 bases left in between. Per the germline V gene, CDR1 is SGHVS and CDR2 is FQNEAQ. The CDR3 extends over 15 amino acids. The CDR3 protein is CASSYDVNSNQPQHF. CDR3 nucleotide sequence: TGTGCCAGCAGCTACGATGTTAATAGCAATCAGCCCCAGCATTTT.

This clonotype was seen many times. J is TRBJ2-7 and V is TRBV20-1; 10 bases are a match to TRBD2. This CDR3 contains 13 residues. Germline CDR1 reads DFQATT; CDR2 reads SNEGSKA (reference sequence). With V trimmed by 5 bases and J by 3 bases, 4 bases remained unmatched. The CDR3 DNA reads TGCAGTGCTCCCGGGACTAGCGACTACGAGCAGTACTTC. Protein: CSAPGTSDYEQYF.

This clonotype occurred a few times. The chain carries TRBV19 and TRBJ2-1; possibly TRBD1 or TRBD2 for D (5 bases each). CDR1 LNHDA and CDR2 SQIVND come from the germline V gene (reference sequence). The length of the CDR3 is 18 residues. Trimming stripped 3 bases from V and 9 bases from J, with 27 bases between. The CDR3 bases are TGTGCCAGTAGTATCATCGGGGCCCGGGTCGGCGGTGGCGGTGAGCAGTTCTTC. It yields the protein CASSIIGARVGGGGEQFF.

At least ten counts were recorded for this clonotype. The gene calls are TRBV12-3 or TRBV12-4 and TRBJ1-1; D unresolved. The ends were cut back, 6 bases at V and 1 base at J, with 9 bases in the middle. CDR3 size: 13 residues. The CDR3 bases are TGTGCCAGCAGCTGGACGGGGAACACTGAAGCTTTCTTT. This codes for CASSWTGNTEAFF.

There are a few counts of this clonotype. The gene calls are TRBV4-1 and TRBJ2-3; possible D gene TRBD2, 6 bases. With 6 bases removed from V and 1 base from J, the gap between germline ends came to 23 bases. The germline V gene has CDR1 MGHRA and CDR2 YSYEKL. The CDR3 spans 18 residues. The CDR3 DNA reads as TGCGCCAGCAGGAATAATCCTATCCGGGACTTTCGCACAGATACGCAGTATTTT. It translates to CASRNNPIRDFRTDTQYF.

This clonotype was detected a few times. The chain has TRBV24-1 and TRBJ2-3; 9 bases map to TRBD2. V shed 9 bases, J shed 5 bases, and the junction held 11 bases outside the gene matches. The CDR3 totals 15 residues. Germline assignment: CDR1 KGHDR and CDR2 SFDVKD. This CDR3 is CATGSLRTSEDTQYF. The CDR3 DNA follows: TGTGCCACCGGGTCCCTAAGGACTAGCGAAGATACGCAGTATTTT.

This clonotype was found a few times. This rearrangement joins TRBV2 to TRBJ2-1, with unresolved D. The CDR3 covers 14 residues. Germline CDR1 reads SNHLY; CDR2 reads FYNNEI. Trimming removed 4 bases from V and 3 bases from J, with 10 bases in between. This CDR3 reads CASSVELVYNEQFF. The DNA of the CDR3 is TGTGCCAGCAGTGTAGAACTCGTCTACAATGAGCAGTTCTTC.

This clonotype was seen only a few times. The chain employs TRBV21-1 and TRBJ1-5. TRBV21-1 is described as a pseudogene. The CDR3 totals 17 residues. The CDR3 DNA follows: TGTGCCAGCAGCAAAGAGCGGCGGACCCTCTACAATCAGCCCCAGCATTTT. This gives the protein CASSKERRTLYNQPQHF.

In its sample, this clonotype was seen a few times. V and J are TRBV20-1 and TRBJ1-4; TRBD1 matches 7 bases. CDR1 is DFQATT, CDR2 SNEGSKA, per germline (reference sequence). CDR3 length: 12 residues. After removal of 6 bases from V and 5 bases from J, the junction contained 3 bases not matched to a gene. CDR3 bases: TGCAGTGCATCGGGACAGAATGAAAAACTGTTTTTT. Translating gives CSASGQNEKLFF.

This clonotype came up a few times. The V call is TRBV29-1, the J call TRBJ2-7, with unresolved D. Germline V gives CDR1 SQVTM, CDR2 ANQGSEA. The CDR3 covers 13 residues. V was pared by 4 bases and J by 6 bases, with 16 bases between. The CDR3 region is CSVVRQFPGEQYF. CDR3 nucleotide sequence: TGCAGCGTTGTTCGGCAGTTTCCTGGCGAGCAGTACTTC.

CDR3 bases: TGTGCCAGCAGCTTTGGGGGCCGAGGGAACTATGGCTACACCTTC. This sequence encodes CASSFGGRGNYGYTF. J is TRBJ1-2 and V is TRBV7-6; D is possibly TRBD1 (6 bases). Deletions cut 3 bases from V and 2 bases from J, with 13 bases between. This CDR3 contains 15 residues. Per germline, CDR1 SGHVS and CDR2 FNYEAQ.

This clonotype was picked up many times. The chain combines TRBV4-2 with TRBJ1-2; D remains unclear. Germline loops: CDR1 LGHNA, CDR2 YNFKEQ. CDR3 length equals 14 residues. The V end lost 4 bases, the J end lost 6 bases, and 15 bases lay between the germline ends. In nucleotides, the CDR3 is TGTGCCAGCAGCCCAAGGGAACGGCCTCATGGCTACACCTTC. Translated, it gives CASSPRERPHGYTF.

This clonotype has just a few counts. This rearrangement joins TRBV4-1 to TRBJ2-1; 8 bases map to TRBD2. The CDR3 totals 14 residues. The germline CDR1 and CDR2 sequences are MGHRA and YSYEKL. The V and J ends lost 1 base and 6 bases, in that order; junction bases with no gene match: 2. CDR3 DNA sequence: TGCGCCAGCAGCCAAGGACTAGCGCCCAATGAGCAGTTCTTC. Its protein is CASSQGLAPNEQFF.

A few counts support this clonotype. The V and J genes are TRBV12-3 or TRBV12-4 and TRBJ2-5; weak D call: TRBD1 (6 bases). The CDR3 is 15 amino acids. The ends were cut back, 6 bases at V and 3 bases at J, with 17 bases in the middle. Here the CDR3 reads CASSSGWTEKETQYF. The CDR3 nucleotides read TGTGCCAGCAGCTCCGGCTGGACAGAAAAAGAGACCCAGTACTTC.